The 26 T cell receptor beta chains below were found in one sample sequenced in a study of response to subunit inactivated influenza vaccine (dated by TCRdb to between 2017 and 2018). The library was built by means of RT-PCR. The reads were generated on an Illumina HiSeq 2500. The public reads were quality trimmed at Q25 with fastp and then assembled into clones with MiXCR by TCRdb, keeping productive beta chains. Rows are unified per CDR3 protein, each entry keeping the most common DNA and genes. The sample data list about 700,000 distinct CDR3 sequences, and approximately 15% of these were observed just once. Clones ranked in the top ten supply roughly 6.4% of the sample. Sequenced here: PBMCs from blood, sampled 14 to 15 days before vaccination. These receptors were obtained from a middle-aged man who received an inactivated influenza vaccine. Donor details come from another sample of the same person, matched by shared clones.

In this sample, this clonotype turned up a few times. This chain uses TRBV20-1 with TRBJ2-4, with 10 bases aligning to TRBD1. The CDR3 has 17 residues. Trimming cost V 0 bases and J 2 bases; bases outside gene matches: 7. Per germline, CDR1 DFQATT and CDR2 SNEGSKA (reference sequence). CDR3 sequence reads: CSARDPGTGETKNIQYF. The CDR3 nucleotides are TGCAGTGCTAGAGACCCCGGGACAGGGGAAACCAAAAACATTCAGTACTTC.

This clonotype was seen a handful of times. In nucleotides, the CDR3 is TGTGCCAGCAGCCAAGTAGCAGGGAAAACCTACGAGCAGTACTTC. Protein sequence: CASSQVAGKTYEQYF. The chain employs TRBV3-1 and TRBJ2-7; D is possibly TRBD1 (5 bases). V lost 1 base and J lost 2, with 12 bases in between. The CDR3 covers 15 residues. Germline values: CDR1 LGHDT, CDR2 YNNKEL (reference sequence).

The chain couples TRBV21-1 to TRBJ2-1; the D segment call TRBD1 is taken from the table without a DNA check. TRBV21-1 is listed as a pseudogene. CDR3 length equals 15 residues. CDR3 loop: CANPGLGPPPLCQFF. CDR3 bases: TGTGCCAACCCCGGACTGGGACCCCCGCCCCTGTGTCAGTTCTTC.

In its sample, this clonotype was seen many times. Mismatch with germline at one junction end may stem from a read error. The gene calls are TRBV6-5 and TRBJ1-1, with a tentative D call TRBD1 (6 bases). Germline V gene data show CDR1 as MNHEY and CDR2 as SVGAGI. The CDR3 contains 14 residues. CDR3 region: CPSSYRDKNTEAFF. The CDR3, as DNA: TGTCCCAGCAGTTACCGGGACAAGAACACTGAAGCTTTCTTT.

Many counts were recorded for this clonotype. The chain has TRBV5-1 and TRBJ2-1; the D is unclear. The CDR3 length is 17 residues. Germline assignment: CDR1 SGHRS and CDR2 YFSETQ. The V and J ends lost 4 bases and 4 bases respectively, with 21 bases between them. Written as DNA, the CDR3 is TGCGCCAGCAGCCTACCTAGGGTCAGTTTTGCGTACAATGAGCAGTTCTTC. Translated, it gives CASSLPRVSFAYNEQFF.

This clonotype was picked up a small number of times. This chain uses TRBV10-1 with TRBJ1-2; the D is unclear. CDR3 size: 15 residues. V was shortened by 8 bases and J by 0 bases, with 16 bases between the two germline ends. Germline V lookup: CDR1 WNHNN, CDR2 SYGVQD (reference sequence). The CDR3 spells CASALQRVANYGYTF. CDR3 DNA: TGCGCCAGCGCGTTGCAGAGGGTCGCTAACTATGGCTACACCTTC.

This clonotype was recorded a few times. This rearrangement joins TRBV18 to TRBJ1-1; D uncertain. With 0 bases removed from V and 3 bases from J, the gap between germline ends came to 5 bases. Per the germline V gene, CDR1 is KGHSH and CDR2 is LQKENI. The CDR3 runs 13 residues. The CDR3, as DNA: TGTGCCAGCTCACCACCGATGGACACTGAAGCTTTCTTT. It specifies CASSPPMDTEAFF. Variable domain in full (rest from reference TRBV18 and TRBJ1-1): NAGVMQNPRHLVRRRGQEARLRCSPMKGHSHVYWYRQLPEEGLKFMVYLQKENIIDESGMPKERFSAEFPKEGPSILRIQQVVRGDSAAYFCASSPPMDTEAFFGQGTRLTVV.

There are many counts of this clonotype. V is TRBV11-1 and J is TRBJ2-3; TRBD1 agrees at 10 bases. The CDR3 is 15 amino acids. The germline CDR1 and CDR2 sequences are SGHAT and FQDESV (reference sequence). With 4 bases clipped from V and 0 bases from J, the junction kept 1 base outside the gene matches. The DNA of the CDR3 is TGTGCCAGCAGCTGGGGACAGGGGAGCACAGATACGCAGTATTTT. Residues: CASSWGQGSTDTQYF.

This clonotype was seen a few times. The V and J genes are TRBV6-2 or TRBV6-3 and TRBJ1-5, with 10 bases identical to TRBD1. Germline-derived CDR1 and CDR2 are MNHEY and SVGEGT. Germline trimming cut 5 bases from V and 5 bases from J; bases unmatched to any gene: 12. The CDR3 totals 17 residues. DNA for the CDR3: TGTGCCAGCAGTGCGGGACAGGGGAATCTCTTTTATCAGCCCCAGCATTTT. The encoded protein is CASSAGQGNLFYQPQHF.

The genes are TRBV27 and TRBJ1-6; no clear D. V lost 2 bases to trimming and J lost 7 bases, with 6 bases between them. The CDR3 runs 13 residues. CDR1 is MNHEY and CDR2 is SMNVEV in the germline V gene (reference sequence). The CDR3 spells CASSLTVNSPLHF. CDR3 in DNA: TGTGCCAGCAGTTTAACAGTGAATTCACCCCTCCACTTT.

The chain carries TRBV4-3 and TRBJ2-3; 9 bases are shared with TRBD2. Germline V CDR1 and CDR2: LGHNA, YSLEER. J lost 1 base, V lost 0 bases, and 2 bases had no gene match. The length of the CDR3 is 16 residues. CDR3 residues: CASSQEGGRGTDTQYF. CDR3 nucleotide sequence: TGCGCCAGCAGCCAAGAGGGCGGGAGGGGCACAGATACGCAGTATTTT.

The chain carries TRBV28 and TRBJ2-4; 9 bases align to TRBD1. Germline-derived CDR1 and CDR2 are MDHEN and SYDVKM. V lost 5 bases, J lost 2 bases, and 10 bases stayed unmatched. The CDR3 is made up of 17 amino acids. CDR3 sequence reads: CASSTFRDRETKNIQYF. The CDR3 DNA reads as TGTGCCAGCAGTACCTTCCGGGACAGGGAAACCAAAAACATTCAGTACTTC.

The chain uses TRBV21-1 and TRBJ2-7; the D segment call TRBD1 is taken from the table without a DNA check. TRBV21-1 is noted as a pseudogene. The CDR3 extends over 13 amino acids. The CDR3 spells CASSTYQGYEQYF. In nucleotides, the CDR3 is TGTGCCAGCAGCACCTACCAGGGGTACGAGCAGTACTTC.

This clonotype was counted a few times. J is TRBJ2-4 and V is TRBV20-1; D is unclear. The CDR3 extends over 13 amino acids. Trimming shortened V by 0 bases and J by 2 bases, and 5 bases separated the two germline ends. Germline CDR1 reads DFQATT; CDR2 reads SNEGSKA (reference sequence). CDR3 in amino acids: CSARETTKNIQYF. CDR3 bases: TGCAGTGCTAGAGAAACCACCAAAAACATTCAGTACTTC.

The chain links TRBV28 to TRBJ2-5; 11 bases line up with TRBD2. The germline gives CDR1 MDHEN, CDR2 SYDVKM. This CDR3 spans 16 amino acids. V gave up 6 bases and J gave up 2 bases; unmatched junction bases: 8. The CDR3, as DNA: TGTGCCAGCAGGAGTCGACTAGCGGGGCCTCAAGAGACCCAGTACTTC. Its translation is CASRSRLAGPQETQYF.

The chain combines TRBV25-1 with TRBJ2-5; D is unclear. The germline V and J ends were trimmed by 4 bases and 5 bases, with 8 bases remaining between them. CDR1 is MGHDK, CDR2 SYGVNS, per germline. The CDR3 contains 12 residues. The CDR3: CASSGSPETQYF. Written as DNA, the CDR3 is TGTGCCAGCAGTGGGAGTCCGGAGACCCAGTACTTC.

This chain joins TRBV6-1 and TRBJ2-2, with D possibly being TRBD2 (5 bases). The V and J ends lost 4 bases and 5 bases respectively, with 17 bases between them. Germline V gene sequence: CDR1 MNHNS, CDR2 SASEGT. The CDR3 covers 16 residues. In DNA form, the CDR3 reads TGTGCCAGCAGTGTACGAGGAGGAGGATTTACCGGGGAGCTGTTTTTT. Its translation: CASSVRGGGFTGELFF.

The chain links TRBV20-1 to TRBJ2-7; 10 bases agree with TRBD2. V lost 6 bases, J lost 3 bases, and 11 bases stayed unmatched. Germline CDR1 DFQATT, CDR2 SNEGSKA (reference sequence). The CDR3 sequence is 15 residues long. The CDR3 sequence: CSASLGSGGSYEQYF. In nucleotides, the CDR3 is TGCAGTGCCTCTCTCGGTAGCGGGGGGAGCTACGAGCAGTACTTC.

The chain joins TRBV19 to TRBJ2-3; D not resolved. CDR1 is LNHDA and CDR2 is SQIVND in the germline V gene (reference sequence). The CDR3 runs to 16 residues. V was clipped by 0 bases and J by 6 bases, with 16 bases between them. CDR3 in amino acids: CASSIDGTGLVDTQYF. CDR3 nucleotides: TGTGCCAGTAGTATAGATGGTACCGGGTTGGTGGATACGCAGTATTTT.

DNA of the CDR3: TGCAGTGCTAGAGCCATAGCGTGGCAGAAAAACACTGAAGCTTTCTTT. Its protein is CSARAIAWQKNTEAFF. The genes are TRBV20-1 and TRBJ1-1; the D is unclear. Germline values: CDR1 DFQATT, CDR2 SNEGSKA (reference sequence). Trimming left V 1 base short and J 2 bases short, with 17 bases between. The CDR3 extends over 16 amino acids.

This chain uses TRBV5-5 with TRBJ2-7, with D perhaps assigned TRBD1 or TRBD2 (5 bases each). This CDR3 is built from 16 residues. The V gene's germline CDR1 is SGHKS and CDR2 YYEKEE (reference sequence). Trimming stripped 0 bases from V and 6 bases from J, with 19 bases between. This CDR3 reads CASSLAGPSTSSEQYF. CDR3 sequence (DNA): TGTGCCAGCAGCTTGGCGGGACCCTCTACCTCTTCCGAGCAGTACTTC.

The chain uses TRBV7-2 and TRBJ1-5; maybe TRBD1 (6 bases). Between the trimmed V and J ends, which lost 1 base and 4 bases, there was a span of 17 bases. This CDR3 region has 17 residues. CDR1 is SGHTA, CDR2 FQGNSA, per germline. CDR3 in amino acids: CASSLGGGGRLNQPQHF. CDR3 bases: TGTGCCAGCAGCTTAGGCGGCGGGGGCAGATTAAATCAGCCCCAGCATTTT.

The CDR3 sequence: CASSETGGEETQYF. The CDR3 DNA reads TGTGCCAGCAGCGAAACAGGGGGCGAGGAGACCCAGTACTTC. This sequence joins TRBV3-1 and TRBJ2-5, with 9 bases lining up with TRBD1. Trimming removed 5 bases from V and 5 bases from J; junction bases left unmatched: 6. CDR1 LGHDT and CDR2 YNNKEL come from the germline V gene (reference sequence). This CDR3 spans 14 amino acids.

This clonotype was seen a handful of times. The V call is TRBV4-2, the J call TRBJ2-7; a possible D gene is TRBD2 (6 bases). Germline V gene lookup returns CDR1 LGHNA and CDR2 YNFKEQ. V was pared by 0 bases and J by 4 bases, with 19 bases between. This CDR3 has 17 amino acids. The CDR3 DNA is TGTGCCAGCAGCCAAGATCTGGGGCGCGGAGGGACTTACGAGCAGTACTTC. Protein product: CASSQDLGRGGTYEQYF.

This sequence joins TRBV11-1 and TRBJ2-1; 8 nucleotides agree with TRBD2. The length of the CDR3 is 18 residues. The germline CDR1 and CDR2 sequences are SGHAT and FQDESV (reference sequence). With 1 base clipped from V and 4 bases from J, the junction kept 12 bases outside the gene matches. This CDR3 reads CASSLGSGGGLAYNEQFF. The CDR3 region has the DNA TGTGCCAGCAGCTTAGGCTCCGGGGGGGGCCTGGCTTACAATGAGCAGTTCTTC.

In this sample, this clonotype turned up a few times. CDR3 residues: CASSGGTTHGETQYF. The CDR3 nucleotides read TGCGCCAGCAGCGGAGGGACAACCCATGGGGAGACCCAGTACTTC. The J gene is TRBJ2-5, the V gene TRBV5-1, with D perhaps given as TRBD1 or TRBD2 (6 bases each). The germline V gene has CDR1 SGHRS and CDR2 YFSETQ. Deletions cut 4 bases from V and 5 bases from J, with 18 bases between. The CDR3 runs 15 residues.